The 6 T cell receptor beta chains below come from one sample, sequenced in a study of response to subunit inactivated influenza vaccine. TCRdb re-called the RT-PCR reads with MiXCR, one entry per CDR3 protein. The sample holds 450,000 to 550,000 distinct CDR3 sequences; roughly 23% are singletons and the top ten take 1.5% to 2%. The sample in question was CD4+ T cells sorted from PBMCs, obtained 4 to 6 days after vaccination. The receptor source for this set is a middle-aged man who received an inactivated influenza vaccine.

The chain links TRBV11-1 to TRBJ2-6; TRBD1 matches 11 bases. The CDR3 covers 19 residues. V shed 4 bases and J 0 bases; nucleotides not matched to a gene: 8. CDR1 is SGHAT and CDR2 is FQDESV in the germline V gene (reference sequence). In DNA, the CDR3 is TGTGCCAGCAGCTCCACCGGGACAGGGGGTTTCTCTGGGGCCAACGTCCTGACTTTC. Its protein product is CASSSTGTGGFSGANVLTF.

This clonotype showed up just a few times. V is TRBV15 and J is TRBJ2-7; TRBD1 aligns across 9 bases. The ends lost 3 bases at V and 3 bases at J; junction bases unmatched: 3. Germline-derived CDR1 and CDR2 are LNHNV and YYDKDF (reference sequence). This CDR3 region has 14 residues. The CDR3, as DNA: TGTGCCACCAGCAGCAGACAGGGGGGCTACGAGCAGTACTTC. As protein: CATSSRQGGYEQYF.

The table lists this clonotype with a few counts. The gene calls are TRBV20-1 and TRBJ2-7; 9 bases fit TRBD2. The CDR3 covers 16 residues. Looked up from germline, CDR1 is DFQATT and CDR2 is SNEGSKA (reference sequence). CDR3 sequence reads: CAPQGVAGDGSYEQYF. The CDR3 bases are TGCGCCCCGCAGGGGGTAGCGGGAGATGGGTCCTACGAGCAGTACTTC.

The genes are TRBV12-3 or TRBV12-4 and TRBJ1-5; 7 nucleotides agree with TRBD1. Trimming removed 6 bases from V and 11 bases from J; junction bases left unmatched: 13. There are 14 residues in the CDR3. The DNA for the CDR3 is TGTGCCAGCAGGATCGACAGGGCCCTCGGGGCCCAGCATTTT. Residues: CASRIDRALGAQHF.

The chain joins TRBV24-1 to TRBJ2-1, with a tentative D call TRBD2 (6 bases). The germline V gene encodes CDR1 KGHDR and CDR2 SFDVKD. The CDR3 runs 18 residues. Trimming took off 5 bases at V and 4 bases at J, with 23 bases between the two ends. CDR3 in amino acids: CATSVAGRTGTPYNEQFF. CDR3 sequence (DNA): TGTGCCACCAGTGTGGCGGGGCGGACCGGGACGCCGTACAATGAGCAGTTCTTC.

This clonotype has only a few counts. The chain combines TRBV20-1 with TRBJ1-1, with D possibly TRBD1 on 5 matching bases. The CDR3 is made up of 14 amino acids. Germline CDR1 is DFQATT and CDR2 is SNEGSKA (reference sequence). V was clipped by 1 base and J by 5 bases, with 14 bases between them. The CDR3: CSARAAGPNTEAFF. In nucleotides, the CDR3 is TGCAGTGCTAGAGCTGCAGGGCCTAATACTGAAGCTTTCTTT.